This T cell receptor (beta chain) is from a study of T cell responses to AZD1222 COVID-19 vaccine. It was second doses at about 4 or about 12 weeks that were pooled. Produced via immunoSEQ multiplex PCR; TCRdb's table is partial and in-frame only. The table lists about 180,000 clones, approximately 94% of them singletons. Study-level findings and limits: A reported finding is that nearly half of spike-specific TCRs target unmutated variant regions. CD4 TCRs associated with vaccination spanned spike, dominating at 160-218 and 743-854. Repertoires were obtained solely post-peak T cell response.

With respect to this clone: Its antigen is still unknown.

The source material was peripheral blood, sampled 28 days after the second AZD1222 dose. The source is an adult who received the AZD1222 COVID-19 vaccine.

This chain's CDR3 is CASSRPVWGDTQYF. As DNA, the CDR3 is TGTGCCAGCAGCCGCCCGGTTTGGGGGGATACGCAGTATTTT. This sequence joins TRBV9 and TRBJ2-3; D possibly uses TRBD1 or TRBD2 (5 bases each). Germline V lookup: CDR1 SGDLS, CDR2 YYNGEE. V dropped 4 bases and J dropped 6 bases, with 15 bases sitting between them. This CDR3 comprises 14 residues.